The clone carrying this TCR beta chain was detected only a few times. Its antigen remains unidentified. This sample was included in a study of CD8 T cells in ankylosing spondylitis. With molecular barcodes, quantitative 5'-RACE was used to make the TCR beta libraries. TCRdb called the 5' RACE reads again in MiXCR, with one record for every CDR3 protein. The table records around 440,000 distinct CDR3 sequences, about 15% of them present only once. Study findings and constraints: Seven to nine highly homologous variants formed a TCR beta motif that appeared characteristic of ankylosing spondylitis blood. Some of these motif variants have turned up before, in reports on reactive arthritis synovial fluid and blood. Reportedly, disease-linked clones are significantly enriched in ankylosing spondylitis patients' matched synovial fluid. Disease-linked clones bore a CD8+ phenotype, appearing relatively rarely in peripheral blood.

The clonotype originates from a male donor with ankylosing spondylitis. Input material: blood, either unsorted or a sorted T cell fraction (not recorded which).

The CDR3 DNA is TGTGCCAGCAGCTTAGACCCGGACGGCACAGATACGCAGTATTTT. Translation gives CASSLDPDGTDTQYF. The rearrangement uses TRBV7-9 and TRBJ2-3; D not certain. The CDR3 extends over 15 amino acids. Germline CDR1 is SEHNR and CDR2 is FQNEAQ (reference sequence). V was pared by 1 base and J by 1 base, with 9 bases between.